The next 6 T cell receptor beta chains were all read from a single sample in a study of breast tumors, draining lymph nodes, adjacent tissues. TCRdb reprocessed the multiplex PCR reads via MiXCR and lists one record per CDR3 protein. The table has 20,000 to 30,000 distinct CDR3 sequences, roughly 21% seen once. Sample: breast tumor tissue. All receptors derive from a female donor with breast cancer. Some clones in this sample may be carry-over from other donors' samples.

This clonotype was recorded at least ten times. The chain uses TRBV7-8 and TRBJ1-6; perhaps TRBD1 as D (5 bases). This CDR3 has 16 residues. V lost 3 bases and J lost 7, with 16 bases in between. Germline values: CDR1 SGHVS, CDR2 FQNEAQ. CDR3 sequence: CASSFRGESVNSPLHF. CDR3 in DNA: TGTGCCAGCAGCTTTCGAGGGGAGAGCGTCAATTCACCCCTCCACTTT.

Many counts were recorded for this clonotype. The chain couples TRBV20-1 to TRBJ2-3; tentative D call: TRBD2 (6 bases). V was trimmed by 6 bases and J by 1 base, leaving 14 bases between them. The CDR3 totals 14 residues. Germline values: CDR1 DFQATT, CDR2 SNEGSKA (reference sequence). Here the CDR3 reads CSARKTGGTDTQYF. Here the CDR3 DNA reads TGCAGTGCCAGGAAGACGGGGGGCACAGATACGCAGTATTTT.

This clonotype was seen ten or more times. V usage is TRBV9 and J usage is TRBJ2-1; a weak D match, TRBD1 (6 bases). The germline gives CDR1 SGDLS, CDR2 YYNGEE. This CDR3 spans 13 amino acids. The V end was cut by 5 bases, the J end by 6 bases, with 12 bases between. CDR3 DNA sequence: TGTGCCAGCAGACCCCCACAGGGCAATGAGCAGTTCTTC. Translation gives CASRPPQGNEQFF.

To note about this clonotype: Its ends do not fully match the called genes, so a read error is possible. The chain combines TRBV7-6 with TRBJ1-1, with D perhaps matching TRBD1 (5 bases). CDR1 is SGHVS, CDR2 FNYEAQ, per germline. This CDR3 is 14 amino acids long. The CDR3 loop reads CVSSFRDGDTEAFF. The CDR3 DNA is TGTGTCAGCAGCTTCCGGGACGGCGACACTGAAGCTTTCTTT.

A word on this clonotype: A clone one base away is much larger, so this may be a read error. V usage is TRBV3-1 and J usage is TRBJ1-4, with TRBD1 identical over 9 bases. The length of the CDR3 is 15 residues. Looked up from germline, CDR1 is LGHDT and CDR2 is YNNKEL (reference sequence). The CDR3 loop reads CASSKGTGINEELFF. The CDR3 coding sequence is TGTGCCAGCAGCAAAGGGACAGGGATTAATGAAGAACTGTTTTTT.

This clonotype came up many times. CDR3 region: CASSPETDSYEQYF. In DNA form, the CDR3 reads TGTGCCAGCTCACCAGAGACAGACTCCTACGAGCAGTACTTC. The V gene is TRBV18, the J gene TRBJ2-7; D possibly corresponds to TRBD1 (5 bases). Germline-derived CDR1 and CDR2 are KGHSH and LQKENI. V lost 2 bases and J lost 0, with 8 bases in between. CDR3 size: 14 residues.